The 20 T cell receptor beta chains below were found in one sample sequenced in a study of cytomegalovirus exposure and HLA in healthy donors. PCR was performed using 60 Vbeta and 13 Jbeta primers. Assay: immunoSEQ multiplex PCR; the TCRdb copy retains only in-frame clones and omits some. The sample holds around 100,000 clones; over 65% are singletons and the top ten take 5.4%. The sample consisted of PBMCs. These receptor sequences come from a woman under 40 in good health and CMV-seropositive.

The chain is built from TRBV27 and TRBJ1-1; D perhaps matches TRBD1 (6 bases). The V end lost 3 bases, the J end lost 5 bases, and 16 bases lay between the germline ends. The CDR3 loop spans 15 amino acids. The V gene's germline CDR1 is MNHEY and CDR2 SMNVEV (reference sequence). The CDR3 DNA reads TGTGCCAGCAGTTTCCGCGGACAGTTCACGACTGAAGCTTTCTTT. Protein sequence: CASSFRGQFTTEAFF.

The chain links TRBV5-1 to TRBJ2-7; TRBD2 matches at 8 bases. V was clipped by 1 base and J by 2 bases; unmatched bases: 17. Germline-derived CDR1 and CDR2 are SGHRS and YFSETQ. CDR3 length equals 19 residues. Written as DNA, the CDR3 is TGCGCCAGCAGCTTGTATTCTAGCGGGCCCCTCCCCCCAGCCTACGAGCAGTACTTC. Translating it yields CASSLYSSGPLPPAYEQYF. The complete variable domain, with remaining parts taken from reference TRBV5-1 and TRBJ2-7, reads KAGVTQTPRYLIKTRGQQVTLSCSPISGHRSVSWYQQTPGQGLQFLFEYFSETQRNKGNFPGRFSGRQFSNSRSEMNVSTLELGDSALYLCASSLYSSGPLPPAYEQYFGPGTRLTVT.

V is TRBV9 and J is TRBJ1-5; D remains ambiguous. The V end lost 0 bases, the J end lost 0 bases, and 7 bases lay between the germline ends. The germline CDR1 and CDR2 sequences are SGDLS and YYNGEE. This CDR3 contains 15 residues. Here the CDR3 reads CASSVDSYSNQPQHF. In DNA form, the CDR3 reads TGTGCCAGCAGCGTAGACAGTTATAGCAATCAGCCCCAGCATTTT.

The chain carries TRBV9 and TRBJ1-4; no reliable D call. CDR3 length equals 13 residues. The V end was cut by 5 bases, the J end by 5 bases, with 10 bases between. CDR1 is SGDLS, CDR2 YYNGEE, per germline. The CDR3 DNA reads TGTGCCAGCAGTGAGACGGGAAATGAAAAACTGTTTTTT. Protein sequence: CASSETGNEKLFF.

The chain combines TRBV10-2 with TRBJ2-4; TRBD2 matches 7 bases. The germline CDR1 and CDR2 sequences are WSHSY and SAAADI. The CDR3 consists of 14 residues. The V gene end was trimmed by 4 bases and the J gene end by 6 bases; junction bases not matched to a gene: 6. This chain's CDR3 is CASSAGTGGNIQYF. CDR3 DNA: TGCGCCAGCAGTGCTGGGACGGGAGGAAACATTCAGTACTTC.

This rearrangement joins TRBV5-4 to TRBJ2-7; D may be TRBD2 (6 bases). Germline assignment: CDR1 SGHNT and CDR2 YYREEE (reference sequence). The V end was cut by 3 bases, the J end by 7 bases, with 20 bases between. The CDR3 is 15 amino acids. The CDR3 DNA reads TGTGCCAGCAGCTCGCCTGACCGAGGGGCGGGGGAGCAGTACTTC. Residues: CASSSPDRGAGEQYF.

The genes are TRBV5-1 and TRBJ1-6; D is perhaps TRBD1 (5 bases). Trimming took 6 bases from V and 12 from J, leaving 13 bases between them. Germline V gives CDR1 SGHRS, CDR2 YFSETQ. The CDR3 contains 12 residues. CDR3 in amino acids: CASNSGGGPLHF. In DNA, the CDR3 is TGCGCCAGCAATTCGGGGGGAGGACCCCTCCACTTT.

The rearrangement uses TRBV4-1 and TRBJ2-5; the match to TRBD2 covers 10 bases. Losses at the gene ends were 2 bases for V and 4 bases for J; bases not matched to a gene: 4. This CDR3 contains 15 residues. Germline V gene lookup returns CDR1 MGHRA and CDR2 YSYEKL. CDR3 sequence (DNA): TGCGCCAGCAGCCAACTAGCGGGGGTGGGAGAGACCCAGTACTTC. It translates to CASSQLAGVGETQYF.

The chain combines TRBV6-5 with TRBJ1-2, with D possibly TRBD1 on 5 matching bases. The V gene lost 6 bases and the J gene lost 6 bases, with 17 bases spanning the gap. This CDR3 has 14 amino acids. The germline V gene encodes CDR1 MNHEY and CDR2 SVGAGI. Here the CDR3 reads CASSLSLGPNGYTF. The CDR3 DNA sequence: TGTGCCAGCAGCCTGAGTCTGGGGCCTAATGGCTACACCTTC.

The chain joins TRBV19 to TRBJ1-1, with D possibly TRBD1 on 6 matching bases. The V gene lost 4 bases and the J gene lost 4 bases, with 13 bases spanning the gap. The CDR3 has 14 amino acids. Germline CDR1 is LNHDA and CDR2 is SQIVND (reference sequence). In DNA form, the CDR3 reads TGTGCCAGTAGTAAGGCAGGGGAGACCACTGAAGCTTTCTTT. It yields the protein CASSKAGETTEAFF.

V and J are TRBV5-1 and TRBJ2-1; 12 bases line up with TRBD2. Germline V CDR1 and CDR2: SGHRS, YFSETQ. The ends lost 4 bases at V and 6 bases at J; junction bases unmatched: 5. The CDR3 is 15 residues long. In DNA, the CDR3 is TGCGCCAGCAGCCCTAGCGGGAGGGCTGGCAATGAGCAGTTCTTC. Encoded protein: CASSPSGRAGNEQFF.

This chain connects TRBV7-9 to TRBJ2-5; no clear D. Germline-derived CDR1 and CDR2 are SEHNR and FQNEAQ (reference sequence). The CDR3 extends over 15 amino acids. With 5 bases removed from V and 0 bases from J, the gap between germline ends came to 13 bases. The CDR3 coding sequence is TGTGCCAGCAGCCCTCCCTCTTCGTACCAAGAGACCCAGTACTTC. Translated, it gives CASSPPSSYQETQYF.

The J gene is TRBJ1-5, the V gene TRBV18, with D maybe TRBD1 (6 bases). Germline V gene lookup returns CDR1 KGHSH and CDR2 LQKENI. The CDR3 length is 16 residues. Trimming cost V 2 bases and J 3 bases, with 14 bases left between them. CDR3 loop: CASSPRETGHNQPQHF. Here the CDR3 DNA reads TGTGCCAGCTCACCAAGAGAGACAGGCCACAATCAGCCCCAGCATTTT.

J is TRBJ1-2 and V is TRBV21-1; the table's D call, TRBD1, was not checked against the DNA. TRBV21-1 is tagged as a pseudogene. The CDR3 extends over 13 amino acids. The CDR3 DNA reads TGTGCCAGCAGCAGCGACAGGGGACGTGGCTACACCTTC. Amino acids: CASSSDRGRGYTF.

V usage is TRBV7-8 and J usage is TRBJ2-1; D unresolved. The CDR3 spans 12 residues. CDR1 SGHVS and CDR2 FQNEAQ come from the germline V gene. The V end was cut by 0 bases, the J end by 7 bases, with 4 bases between. The CDR3 region has the DNA TGTGCCAGCAGCTTAGCGCGGAATGAGCAGTTCTTC. Protein product: CASSLARNEQFF.

In DNA, the CDR3 is TGTGCCAGCAGTGGTCGGGGGGCGGGCACAGATACGCAGTATTTT. Residues: CASSGRGAGTDTQYF. This chain connects TRBV2 to TRBJ2-3; possible D gene TRBD2, 7 bases. Trimming took off 4 bases at V and 1 base at J, with 12 bases between the two ends. Germline V lookup: CDR1 SNHLY, CDR2 FYNNEI. This CDR3 has 15 amino acids.

This clone showed up just a few times. This rearrangement joins TRBV18 to TRBJ2-7; no clear D. Germline CDR1 KGHSH, CDR2 LQKENI. V was clipped by 2 bases and J by 1 base, with 12 bases between them. This CDR3 is 15 amino acids long. CDR3 sequence: CASSPFTVDSYEQYF. The CDR3 DNA sequence: TGTGCCAGCTCACCATTTACTGTCGATTCCTACGAGCAGTACTTC.

This chain links TRBV6-6 with TRBJ2-7; D may be TRBD2 (6 bases). The CDR3 runs to 14 residues. The V gene lost 5 bases and the J gene lost 2 bases, with 13 bases spanning the gap. The germline V gene has CDR1 MNHNY and CDR2 SVGAGI (reference sequence). Here the CDR3 reads CASSRTGVTYEQYF. CDR3 bases: TGTGCCAGCAGTAGGACGGGAGTTACCTACGAGCAGTACTTC.

CDR3 residues: CASSEAGGYNEQFF. The CDR3 nucleotides read TGTGCCAGCAGTGAAGCGGGAGGTTACAATGAGCAGTTCTTC. The chain recombines TRBV25-1 with TRBJ2-1; 8 nucleotides line up with TRBD2. This CDR3 has 14 amino acids. Losses at the gene ends were 2 bases for V and 4 bases for J; bases not matched to a gene: 1. Germline values: CDR1 MGHDK, CDR2 SYGVNS.

The chain uses TRBV5-1 and TRBJ2-7; 11 positions match TRBD2. Trimming took 4 bases from V and 9 from J; bases not matched to a gene: 12. CDR1 and CDR2 from the germline V gene are SGHRS and YFSETQ. The CDR3 spans 15 residues. CDR3 DNA sequence: TGCGCCAGCAGCCGCACTAGCGGGAGTGGGGGGGTGCAGTACTTC. Its protein product is CASSRTSGSGGVQYF.